These 18 T cell receptor beta chains came from one sample sequenced in a study of CD8+ T cells in alopecia areata. The sequencing template was cDNA reverse transcribed from extracted RNA. The repertoire was sequenced with immunoSEQ multiplex PCR; TCRdb's copy has only in-frame clones and lacks some. The data contain hundreds of thousands of clones, roughly two thirds of them seen just once; the ten biggest clones take up approximately 1.2%. Sample: CD4+ T cells sorted from blood, taken at week 0. The receptor source for this set is a human donor with alopecia areata.

This clone is large (0.1 to 1%). The sample contains more than one DNA sequence encoding this CDR3. J is TRBJ2-5 and V is TRBV5-6; 15 nucleotides match TRBD2. The CDR3 length is 17 residues. Germline trimming cut 4 bases from V and 3 bases from J; bases unmatched to any gene: 7. Germline lookup yields CDR1 SGHDT and CDR2 YYEEEE. CDR3 in DNA: TGTGCCAGCAGCAACGGACTAGCGGGGGGGACTGAAGAGACCCAGTACTTC. It yields the protein CASSNGLAGGTEETQYF.

Comments on this clone: Sequence at one end of the junction differs from germline and may be a read error. The sample has other DNA sequences that encode this CDR3 too. The rearrangement joins TRBV14 to TRBJ2-7; unclear D gene. From germline, CDR1 is SGHDN and CDR2 FVKESK. There are 12 residues in the CDR3. As DNA, the CDR3 is TGCGCCAGCAGCCAAGCAAGCTACGAGCAGTACTTC. This translates into CASSQASYEQYF.

The chain recombines TRBV6-6 with TRBJ2-2; no clear D gene. The CDR3 sequence is 12 residues long. Per the germline V gene, CDR1 is MNHNY and CDR2 is SVGAGI (reference sequence). Trimming removed 5 bases at V and 0 bases at J, with 1 base between. Written as DNA, the CDR3 is TGTGCCAGCAGTACGAACACCGGGGAGCTGTTTTTT. It codes for CASSTNTGELFF.

To note about this clone: Its ends do not fully match the called genes, so a read error is possible. The chain recombines TRBV7-7 with TRBJ1-1; 7 bases match TRBD1. The CDR3 is 14 amino acids. Germline assignment: CDR1 SSHAT and CDR2 FNYEAQ (reference sequence). CDR3 amino acids: CASSPVDRDTEAFF. In DNA, the CDR3 is TGTGCTAGCAGCCCCGTCGACAGGGACACTGAAGCTTTCTTT.

This clone was seen a few times. The gene calls are TRBV6-5 and TRBJ1-2; tentatively, D is TRBD1 (5 bases). Germline lookup yields CDR1 MNHEY and CDR2 SVGAGI. V lost 0 bases, J lost 7 bases, and 9 bases lay in between. CDR3 length: 13 amino acids. The CDR3 DNA follows: TGTGCCAGCAGTTACTCGGGGGAAGGTGGCTACACCTTC. Its translation is CASSYSGEGGYTF.

The rearrangement links TRBV5-1 to TRBJ1-1; D perhaps matches TRBD1 (6 bases). Germline V CDR1 and CDR2: SGHRS, YFSETQ. The V end lost 4 bases, the J end lost 9 bases, and 13 bases lay between the germline ends. The CDR3 extends over 12 amino acids. CDR3 protein: CASSTTDSQAFF. In nucleotides, the CDR3 is TGCGCCAGCAGCACCACGGACAGCCAAGCTTTCTTT.

The J gene is TRBJ2-7, the V gene TRBV5-4; 12 bases map to TRBD2. This CDR3 spans 18 amino acids. The V gene's germline CDR1 is SGHNT and CDR2 YYREEE (reference sequence). Trimming cost V 5 bases and J 0 bases; bases outside gene matches: 12. The CDR3 spells CASSQRPSGGAGSYEQYF. The DNA of the CDR3 is TGTGCCAGCAGTCAACGCCCTAGCGGGGGGGCCGGCTCCTACGAGCAGTACTTC.

The rearrangement uses TRBV18 and TRBJ2-7; no definite D call. CDR3 length: 12 amino acids. The V gene's germline CDR1 is KGHSH and CDR2 LQKENI. V was cut by 3 bases and J by 3 bases, with 6 bases left in between. CDR3: CASSPAIYEQYF. The CDR3 nucleotides are TGTGCCAGCTCACCGGCCATCTACGAGCAGTACTTC.

The V and J genes are TRBV29-1 and TRBJ1-1; tentative D call: TRBD1 (6 bases). Germline V gene lookup returns CDR1 SQVTM and CDR2 ANQGSEA. The CDR3 covers 13 residues. Trimming stripped 4 bases from V and 7 bases from J, with 16 bases between. DNA of the CDR3: TGCAGCGTTGCACCGACAGGCCGGCTTGAAGCTTTCTTT. Residues: CSVAPTGRLEAFF.

This chain joins TRBV29-1 and TRBJ2-7; 7 bases match TRBD2. The germline CDR1 and CDR2 sequences are SQVTM and ANQGSEA. There are 12 residues in the CDR3. V lost 7 bases and J lost 8; bases outside the gene matches: 11. The CDR3 DNA reads as TGCAGCGCAATGACTAGCACCAGCAAGCAGTACTTC. Translated, it gives CSAMTSTSKQYF.

This clone was observed a few times. The chain links TRBV5-1 to TRBJ2-1; 7 nucleotides agree with TRBD2. The CDR3 totals 17 residues. J gave up 0 bases and V 0 bases, and 6 bases lay outside the gene matches. Germline lookup yields CDR1 SGHRS and CDR2 YFSETQ. The CDR3 DNA is TGCGCCAGCAGCTTGGACGGGGGGAAGAGCTCCTACAATGAGCAGTTCTTC. Translating it yields CASSLDGGKSSYNEQFF.

This chain links TRBV25-1 with TRBJ2-5; D unclear. The V end lost 3 bases, the J end lost 2 bases, and 7 bases lay between the germline ends. This CDR3 region has 13 residues. Germline-derived CDR1 and CDR2 are MGHDK and SYGVNS. The CDR3 protein is CASSDKGQETQYF. DNA for the CDR3: TGTGCCAGCAGTGATAAGGGTCAAGAGACCCAGTACTTC.

Remarks on this clone: The identical CDR3 is also encoded by other nucleotide sequences in the sample. The V and J genes are TRBV29-1 and TRBJ2-5, with 7 bases identical to TRBD1. The germline V gene has CDR1 SQVTM and CDR2 ANQGSEA. The CDR3 runs to 12 residues. V dropped 5 bases and J dropped 4; count of bases not matched to a gene: 4. The CDR3 spells CSVLAGGETQYF. Written as DNA, the CDR3 is TGCAGCGTTCTGGCAGGGGGAGAGACCCAGTACTTC.

This clone was recorded once. The junction and the germline gene differ at one end; a read error may be behind it. This chain links TRBV5-1 with TRBJ2-1; TRBD1 agrees at 12 bases. Germline-derived CDR1 and CDR2 are SGHRS and YFSETQ. The CDR3 length is 14 residues. CDR3 DNA sequence: TGCGCCAGCAGCCTCGGGACAGGGGGCCCCGGGAAGGTCTTC. It is translated as CASSLGTGGPGKVF.

This clone was found a few times. The sample holds other DNA sequences that translate to the same CDR3. This chain uses TRBV30 with TRBJ2-3; D is uncertain. Germline CDR1 and CDR2: GTSNPN and SVGIG (reference sequence). The CDR3 extends over 12 amino acids. The germline V and J ends were trimmed by 1 base and 0 bases, with 2 bases remaining between them. The CDR3 DNA reads TGTGCCTGGAGTGGAAGCACAGATACGCAGTATTTT. Translated: CAWSGSTDTQYF.

This clone is a singleton in its sample. The chain has TRBV11-1 and TRBJ2-7; the D gene is possibly TRBD2 (6 bases). V was trimmed by 5 bases and J by 2 bases, leaving 13 bases between them. Germline V lookup: CDR1 SGHAT, CDR2 FQDESV (reference sequence). The CDR3 length is 14 residues. Written as DNA, the CDR3 is TGTGCCAGCAGCATCGGGACTCACACCTACGAGCAGTACTTC. This translates into CASSIGTHTYEQYF. Variable domain in full (rest from reference TRBV11-1 and TRBJ2-7): EAEVAQSPRYKITEKSQAVAFWCDPISGHATLYWYRQILGQGPELLVQFQDESVVDDSQLPKDRFSAERLKGVDSTLKIQPAELGDSAMYLCASSIGTHTYEQYFGPGTRLTVT.

This clone was counted at least ten times. The chain joins TRBV6-1 to TRBJ2-1, with 11 bases identical to TRBD2. The V and J ends lost 2 bases and 6 bases, in that order; junction bases with no gene match: 6. Per the germline V gene, CDR1 is MNHNS and CDR2 is SASEGT. The CDR3 runs 16 residues. CDR3: CASSELGLAGGNEQFF. CDR3 nucleotides: TGTGCCAGCAGTGAACTCGGTCTAGCGGGGGGCAATGAGCAGTTCTTC.

The chain joins TRBV7-9 to TRBJ1-1, with 7 bases aligning to TRBD1. CDR1 and CDR2 (germline): SEHNR, FQNEAQ (reference sequence). Trimming removed 5 bases from V and 5 bases from J; junction bases left unmatched: 8. The CDR3 is made up of 14 amino acids. The CDR3 DNA sequence: TGTGCCAGCAGCCTGAATCAACAGGGGACTGAAGCTTTCTTT. Protein product: CASSLNQQGTEAFF.